The 17 T cell receptor beta chains presented below share a single source sample, sequenced in a study of T cell responses to AZD1222 COVID-19 vaccine. Assay used: immunoSEQ multiplex PCR; TCRdb lists only in-frame clones, some missing. The sample contains 67,000 or so clones, less than 90% of which appear only once. Sequencing used peripheral blood, obtained on day 0 of AZD1222 vaccination. These receptors all come from an adult in good health.

This clone was seen at least ten times. The CDR3 DNA is TGTGCCAGCACCTGGGGGGGGCGGGCCGAGCAGTACTTC. Protein: CASTWGGRAEQYF. The gene calls are TRBV28 and TRBJ2-7; D possibly corresponds to TRBD2 (7 bases). With 7 bases removed from V and 6 bases from J, the gap between germline ends came to 16 bases. The CDR3 consists of 13 residues. CDR1 and CDR2 (germline): MDHEN, SYDVKM.

This chain connects TRBV30 to TRBJ2-7; the D gene is possibly TRBD2 (7 bases). This CDR3 region has 14 residues. V was shortened by 3 bases and J by 2 bases, with 14 bases between the two germline ends. Germline V gene data show CDR1 as GTSNPN and CDR2 as SVGIG (reference sequence). CDR3 amino acids: CAWRQVGGPYEQYF. The CDR3 DNA sequence: TGTGCCTGGAGGCAGGTGGGGGGGCCCTACGAGCAGTACTTC.

The chain recombines TRBV6-6 with TRBJ2-7; perhaps TRBD1 as D (6 bases). V was cut by 4 bases and J by 2 bases, with 12 bases left in between. The germline CDR1 and CDR2 sequences are MNHNY and SVGAGI (reference sequence). CDR3 length: 14 residues. The CDR3 is CASSSLTGTYEQYF. CDR3 bases: TGTGCCAGCAGTTCCCTGACAGGTACCTACGAGCAGTACTTC.

The V gene is TRBV6-6, the J gene TRBJ1-2, with D tentatively TRBD1 (6 bases). In germline, CDR1 is MNHNY, CDR2 SVGAGI (reference sequence). The V and J ends lost 5 bases and 3 bases respectively, with 10 bases between them. This CDR3 has 13 residues. The CDR3 here is CASSGQNHYGYTF. The CDR3 nucleotides read TGTGCCAGCAGTGGACAGAACCACTATGGCTACACCTTC.

This sequence joins TRBV18 and TRBJ1-1, with 7 bases lining up with TRBD1. This CDR3 has 16 residues. CDR1 is KGHSH and CDR2 is LQKENI in the germline V gene. J gave up 1 base and V 3 bases, and 8 bases lay outside the gene matches. CDR3 coding DNA: TGTGCCAGCTCACCTCACGGGACAGAAACGAACACTGAAGCTTTCTTT. As protein: CASSPHGTETNTEAFF.

J is TRBJ2-3 and V is TRBV10-3; tentative D call: TRBD2 (5 bases). The ends were cut back, 8 bases at V and 3 bases at J, with 12 bases in the middle. The CDR3 is made up of 13 amino acids. Germline lookup yields CDR1 ENHRY and CDR2 SYGVKD. CDR3 coding DNA: TGTGCCATCGGAATGGAGGAGACAGATACGCAGTATTTT. Residues: CAIGMEETDTQYF.

The chain links TRBV3-1 (or the pseudogene TRBV3-2) to TRBJ1-2, with 9 bases lining up with TRBD1. The CDR3 totals 16 residues. Germline trimming cut 4 bases from V and 2 bases from J; bases unmatched to any gene: 8. Germline V gene sequence: CDR1 LGHDT, CDR2 YNNKEL (reference sequence). The CDR3 region is CASSPTDRGQNYGYTF. The CDR3 DNA sequence: TGTGCCAGCAGCCCGACGGACAGGGGACAAAACTATGGCTACACCTTC.

V gene TRBV14 combines with J gene TRBJ2-2; D remains ambiguous. The CDR3 totals 13 residues. Deletions cut 1 base from V and 8 bases from J, with 8 bases between. Germline V gene data show CDR1 as SGHDN and CDR2 as FVKESK. This CDR3 is CASSQGSGGELFF. CDR3 coding DNA: TGTGCCAGCAGCCAAGGCTCGGGTGGGGAGCTGTTTTTT.

V gene TRBV30 combines with J gene TRBJ2-2; D is ambiguous. Between the trimmed V and J ends, which lost 3 bases and 2 bases, there was a span of 10 bases. The CDR3 totals 14 residues. Germline V gene data show CDR1 as GTSNPN and CDR2 as SVGIG (reference sequence). This CDR3 reads CAWRWGFNTGELFF. CDR3 sequence (DNA): TGTGCCTGGAGATGGGGATTTAACACCGGGGAGCTGTTTTTT.

The chain couples TRBV21-1 to TRBJ1-2; whether TRBD1, the table's D call, matches the DNA was not checked. TRBV21-1 is labeled a pseudogene. The CDR3 sequence is 15 residues long. The CDR3 loop reads CASSGGQALFYGYTF. The DNA for the CDR3 is TGTGCCAGCAGCGGAGGACAGGCTCTCTTCTATGGCTACACCTTC.

On this clone: A junction end diverges from the germline sequence, so it may reflect a read error. The chain joins TRBV7-2 to TRBJ1-4; weak D call: TRBD1 (5 bases). This CDR3 contains 15 residues. From germline, CDR1 is SGHTA and CDR2 FQGNSA. CDR3 protein: CASSLVRGANEKLFF. CDR3 DNA: TGTGCCAGCAGTTTAGTCCGGGGGGCTAATGAAAAACTGTTTTTT.

The V call is TRBV28, the J call TRBJ1-2, with D unclear. Trimming shortened V by 2 bases and J by 2 bases, and 6 bases separated the two germline ends. Germline V gene lookup returns CDR1 MDHEN and CDR2 SYDVKM. This CDR3 has 13 residues. CDR3 sequence reads: CASSLDGNYGYTF. Written as DNA, the CDR3 is TGTGCCAGCAGTTTAGATGGGAACTATGGCTACACCTTC.

This chain joins TRBV6-5 and TRBJ1-4; TRBD1 is a possible D gene (6 bases). The V end was cut by 7 bases, the J end by 5 bases, with 17 bases between. The CDR3 consists of 15 residues. Germline V lookup: CDR1 MNHEY, CDR2 SVGAGI. CDR3 loop: CASILGGGGNEKLFF. Here the CDR3 DNA reads TGTGCCAGCATCTTAGGAGGGGGGGGGAATGAAAAACTGTTTTTT.

V and J are TRBV12-3 or TRBV12-4 and TRBJ1-6; D is unresolved. This CDR3 comprises 11 residues. The V end was cut by 4 bases, the J end by 6 bases, with 1 base between. Here the CDR3 DNA reads TGTGCCAGCAGTTCTAATTCACCCCTCCACTTT. It encodes CASSSNSPLHF.

The chain carries TRBV4-1 and TRBJ1-5; D perhaps matches TRBD1 (6 bases). CDR1 MGHRA and CDR2 YSYEKL come from the germline V gene. The CDR3 is 14 residues long. The V and J ends lost 1 base and 6 bases respectively, with 10 bases between them. The CDR3 sequence is CASSQAQGTQPQHF. The CDR3 nucleotides are TGCGCCAGCAGCCAAGCACAGGGCACTCAGCCCCAGCATTTT.

The V call is TRBV5-1, the J call TRBJ2-1; D possibly corresponds to TRBD1 (6 bases). The CDR3 contains 15 residues. Trimming left V 0 bases short and J 4 bases short, with 11 bases between. CDR1 and CDR2 from the germline V gene are SGHRS and YFSETQ. CDR3 sequence (DNA): TGCGCCAGCAGCTTGGTAGGGGGATCGTACAATGAGCAGTTCTTC. This gives the protein CASSLVGGSYNEQFF.

This clone was seen only once. The rearrangement links TRBV5-1 to TRBJ1-1; D is unresolved. The V and J ends lost 1 base and 6 bases respectively, with 10 bases between them. The CDR3 has 13 residues. CDR1 and CDR2 from the germline V gene are SGHRS and YFSETQ. The CDR3 reads CASSLTIGAEAFF. CDR3 nucleotide sequence: TGCGCCAGCAGCTTGACTATCGGTGCTGAAGCTTTCTTT.